This TCR beta chain appears in the sequencing data of a study of OX40 agonist ivuxolimab in advanced cancers. Whole-study findings and limits: Averaged across samples, CD8+ T cells carried more expanded clones than CD4+ did.

For this clone: The target antigen is unknown.

Some clones are missing from TCRdb's copy, which holds only in-frame ones; the method was immunoSEQ multiplex PCR. The data hold about 20,000 clones, with around 83% observed a single time. Germline V CDR1 and CDR2: SSHAT, FNYEAQ (reference sequence). The CDR3 spans 14 residues. V was clipped by 5 bases and J by 9 bases, with 17 bases between them. The input for sequencing was CD4+ or CD8+ T cells sorted from blood, taken in a trial of the OX40 agonist ivuxolimab. The chain uses TRBV7-7 and TRBJ2-1; D unclear. The clonotype originates from an adult with an advanced solid tumor such as melanoma, head and neck, liver or kidney cancer. CDR3 region: CASSLTGQTGEQFF. The CDR3 nucleotides read TGTGCCAGCAGCCTAACGGGCCAAACGGGTGAGCAGTTCTTC.